The next 15 T cell receptor beta chains were all read from a single sample in a study of blood T cell repertoires in COVID-19. Assay: immunoSEQ multiplex PCR; the TCRdb copy retains only in-frame clones and omits some. The table lists 180,000 or so clones, approximately 83% of them singletons, with 8% to 10% in the top ten. Sequenced input: peripheral blood. The receptors come from a man in his fifties or sixties with acute or convalescent COVID-19.

The chain employs TRBV5-1 and TRBJ1-1, with D uncertain. Trimming left V 1 base short and J 2 bases short, with 9 bases between. Germline lookup yields CDR1 SGHRS and CDR2 YFSETQ. This CDR3 comprises 14 residues. The CDR3 region has the DNA TGCGCCAGCAGCTTGCTGGGAGCCAACACTGAAGCTTTCTTT. Protein sequence: CASSLLGANTEAFF.

This rearrangement joins TRBV4-1 to TRBJ1-4; 8 nucleotides agree with TRBD1. The germline V gene has CDR1 MGHRA and CDR2 YSYEKL. V trimming: 1 base; J trimming: 3 bases; junction bases outside the gene matches: 7. The CDR3 covers 17 residues. CDR3 in DNA: TGCGCCAGCAGCCAAGTCGGCAGGGGGCGTGCTAATGAAAAACTGTTTTTT. This codes for CASSQVGRGRANEKLFF.

This sequence joins TRBV2 and TRBJ2-4; the D gene is possibly TRBD2 (6 bases). Trimming took 1 base from V and 5 from J, leaving 9 bases between them. The germline CDR1 and CDR2 sequences are SNHLY and FYNNEI. CDR3 length: 14 residues. CDR3 coding DNA: TGTGCCAGCAGTGAAGAGGGAGGCGAAAACATTCAGTACTTC. Protein product: CASSEEGGENIQYF.

J is TRBJ1-1 and V is TRBV13; D unresolved. V lost 0 bases, J lost 5 bases, and 4 bases lay in between. Germline-derived CDR1 and CDR2 are PRHDT and FYEKMQ (reference sequence). The CDR3 length is 12 residues. The DNA for the CDR3 is TGTGCCAGCAGCTTAGGGGAGACTGAAGCTTTCTTT. It is translated as CASSLGETEAFF.

The chain employs TRBV7-8 and TRBJ1-3; 7 nucleotides agree with TRBD1. Germline V gene lookup returns CDR1 SGHVS and CDR2 FQNEAQ. This CDR3 comprises 17 residues. V was pared by 5 bases and J by 4 bases, with 14 bases of the junction left unmatched. The CDR3 protein is CASSRVGGGLSGNTIYF. The CDR3 nucleotides are TGTGCCAGCAGCCGCGTTGGAGGGGGCTTGTCGGGAAACACCATATATTTT.

J is TRBJ2-7 and V is TRBV28; weak D call: TRBD1 (6 bases). Deletions cut 6 bases from V and 2 bases from J, with 14 bases between. Germline V gives CDR1 MDHEN, CDR2 SYDVKM. There are 14 residues in the CDR3. The CDR3 loop is CASSLRGAAYEQYF. The CDR3 coding sequence is TGTGCCAGCAGCCTCAGGGGCGCGGCCTACGAGCAGTACTTC.

The chain is built from TRBV4-1 and TRBJ1-5, with D possibly being TRBD1 (5 bases). Trimming removed 2 bases at V and 2 bases at J, with 10 bases between. There are 15 residues in the CDR3. The germline V gene encodes CDR1 MGHRA and CDR2 YSYEKL. In DNA form, the CDR3 reads TGCGCCAGCAGCCAATTGGGAGGGGGCAATCAGCCCCAGCATTTT. This sequence encodes CASSQLGGGNQPQHF.

This rearrangement joins TRBV4-1 to TRBJ2-5, with TRBD2 matching over 12 bases. This CDR3 spans 18 amino acids. Germline CDR1 is MGHRA and CDR2 is YSYEKL. The V gene end was trimmed by 4 bases and the J gene end by 7 bases; junction bases not matched to a gene: 16. The CDR3 loop reads CASSLQNPLAGGPGTQYF. In DNA form, the CDR3 reads TGCGCCAGCAGCCTCCAGAACCCTCTAGCGGGGGGGCCGGGGACCCAGTACTTC.

The J gene is TRBJ1-6, the V gene TRBV27; D unresolved. CDR1 is MNHEY and CDR2 is SMNVEV in the germline V gene (reference sequence). Deletions cut 3 bases from V and 8 bases from J, with 20 bases between. The length of the CDR3 is 17 residues. Here the CDR3 DNA reads TGTGCCAGCAGTTTCAAGAGTCAAGGAGGTTTCCATTCACCCCTCCACTTT. The encoded protein is CASSFKSQGGFHSPLHF.

In its sample, this clone was seen a few times. The chain is built from TRBV16 and TRBJ1-5; weak D call: TRBD1 (5 bases). Germline CDR1 and CDR2: KGHSY and FQNENV. V lost 4 bases and J 1 base, leaving 20 bases between the germline ends. The CDR3 is 18 residues long. The CDR3 DNA is TGTGCCAGCAGCCCCCCAGGGTCCCTCTCATTAAGCAATCAGCCCCAGCATTTT. It encodes CASSPPGSLSLSNQPQHF.

V usage is TRBV2 and J usage is TRBJ1-1; D remains unclear. The CDR3 runs to 13 residues. Germline CDR1 is SNHLY and CDR2 is FYNNEI. V shed 7 bases and J shed 0 bases, with 9 bases lying between them. The CDR3 here is CASNSGMNTEAFF. CDR3 nucleotide sequence: TGTGCCAGCAACAGCGGAATGAACACTGAAGCTTTCTTT.

CDR3 sequence: CASSPRGRRELFF. The CDR3 DNA follows: TGTGCCAGCAGCCCCAGGGGGCGCCGGGAGCTGTTTTTT. The chain carries TRBV28 and TRBJ2-2, with TRBD1 identical over 8 bases. Germline trimming cut 6 bases from V and 9 bases from J; bases unmatched to any gene: 6. The CDR3 is made up of 13 amino acids. Germline-derived CDR1 and CDR2 are MDHEN and SYDVKM.

The rearrangement uses TRBV10-3 and TRBJ1-2, with 12 nucleotides matching TRBD1. Germline V lookup: CDR1 ENHRY, CDR2 SYGVKD. J was trimmed by 6 bases and V by 6 bases; bases with no gene match: 8. The CDR3 runs 15 residues. The CDR3 loop reads CAIRDSGTGGDGYTF. The CDR3 DNA sequence: TGTGCCATCAGAGACTCCGGGACAGGGGGCGATGGCTACACCTTC.

The chain couples TRBV5-1 to TRBJ2-7; 9 bases agree with TRBD1. The CDR3 loop spans 15 amino acids. The V gene's germline CDR1 is SGHRS and CDR2 YFSETQ. The V and J ends lost 4 bases and 1 base, in that order; junction bases with no gene match: 6. CDR3 bases: TGCGCCAGCAGCACAGGGGGCGCCGAATCCTACGAGCAGTACTTC. The encoded protein is CASSTGGAESYEQYF.

The genes are TRBV5-4 and TRBJ2-1, with D possibly matching TRBD2 (5 bases). V was trimmed by 2 bases and J by 0 bases, leaving 9 bases between them. The CDR3 covers 15 residues. Germline V gene sequence: CDR1 SGHNT, CDR2 YYREEE (reference sequence). The CDR3 is CASSFGGPSYNEQFF. CDR3 DNA sequence: TGTGCCAGCAGCTTTGGCGGGCCCTCCTACAATGAGCAGTTCTTC.